This is a list of T cell receptor beta chains from one sample in a study of CD8+ T cells in alopecia areata. This table comes from immunoSEQ multiplex PCR, and its TCRdb copy is limited to in-frame clones, with some not included. In the table there are some 180,000 clones, around three fifths of which are singletons. The sample consisted of CD8+ T cells sorted from blood. These receptors all come from a human donor in good health. Both conserved end residues are trimmed from each CDR3. The size entry is marked missing in some rows and otherwise reads once, few, many or a size class.

TRBV30 | NA | 13 | AWSVPRSYSYEQY
TRBV6-6 | once | 12 | ASSYLAGGREQY
TRBV11-2 | NA | 12 | ASSLGGFKETQY
TRBV4-1 | NA | 14 | ASSQGKVWGNQPQH
TRBV7-2 | NA | 13 | ASSLVSVTYNEQF
TRBV29-1 | NA | 12 | SVAGTTGNTEAF
TRBV19 | few | 11 | ASSIGLDTEAF
TRBV2 | few | 11 | ATRGDRGYEQY
TRBV7-6 | once | 13 | ASSSSGGSYNEQF
TRBV27 | NA | 12 | ASRPNGQGIGYT
TRBV13 | NA | 11 | ASSPSQTYEQY
TRBV2 | NA | 12 | ASREGQGLTEAF
TRBV4-1 | NA | 14 | ASSQDGTGTNEKLF
TRBV5-1 | NA | 13 | ASSQGQAMNTEAF
TRBV23-1 | few | 13 | ASNPKRDESYGYT
TRBV12-5 | NA | 7 | ASGSLRF
TRBV6-1 | NA | 13 | ASSDGPIGSDTQY
TRBV11-2 | NA | 14 | ASSTPAGSSYNEQF
TRBV6-1 | NA | 8 | ASSATEAF
TRBV4-1 | once | 13 | ASSQGSGLYTEAF
TRBV29-1 | few | 11 | SVEYGRSDGYT
TRBV30 | once | 11 | AWSVQGPAEQF
TRBV5-1 | NA | 11 | ASSSGDRETQY
TRBV15 | NA | 12 | ATSIGVGVSPLH
TRBV4-2 | NA | 16 | ASSQVLYDRYRNSPLH
TRBV6-5 | NA | 11 | ASSTGSFYGYT
TRBV7-9 | NA | 12 | ASSSDRDNQPQH
TRBV4-1 | NA | 12 | ASSKGQNTGELF
TRBV9 | NA | 13 | ASSPGDRGTDTQY
TRBV29-1 | few | 11 | SVRPKSNQPQH
TRBV30 | NA | 9 | AWKGNTEAF
TRBV19 | few | 10 | ASRTGNQPQH
TRBV2 | NA | 10 | AISAGNGGYT
TRBV5-6 | NA | 12 | ASSFQGVANEQF
TRBV7-9 | few | 14 | ASRVASTQGDEKLF
TRBV30 | NA | 13 | AWRGVQGNSYEQY
TRBV10-3 | few | 11 | AISEQGTTEAF
TRBV7-9 | NA | 11 | ASSLEFVETQY
TRBV5-6 | NA | 9 | ASSTNHEQY
TRBV29-1 | NA | 13 | SGSGTGEHTGELF
TRBV27 | NA | 12 | ASSLGDSNSPLH
TRBV7-3 | NA | 13 | ASSSLAGFYNEQF
TRBV5-4 | few | 12 | ASSLGRDTREQY
TRBV9 | NA | 13 | ASSQGRRGNTEAF
TRBV4-1 | NA | 11 | ASSQDPGDTQY
TRBV13 | NA | 12 | ASSAGQGNTEAF
TRBV29-1 | NA | 10 | SVTQGSGELF
TRBV2 | NA | 12 | ASDDGGEQETQY
TRBV28 | NA | 14 | ASSFLNRQGFYGYT
TRBV13 | NA | 14 | ASSGASGGLNEKLF
TRBV19 | NA | 9 | ASSWGYEQY
TRBV5-1 | NA | 10 | ASSRGYNEQF
TRBV5-1 | NA | 12 | ASSFIGDYNEQF
TRBV7-9 | few | 15 | ASSPPHRVSGQETQY
TRBV29-1 | NA | 10 | SVGSTGDEQY
TRBV29-1 | NA | 10 | SVERADYEQY
TRBV5-1 | NA | 12 | ASSLGEGSGEQY